One sample yielded the 13 T cell receptor beta chains listed below, sequenced in a study of OX40 agonist ivuxolimab in advanced cancers. Clones were read by immunoSEQ multiplex PCR, and TCRdb kept only the in-frame ones, dropping some. The table records tens of thousands of clones, approximately 85% of them present only once. Material: CD4+ or CD8+ T cells sorted from blood, obtained in a trial of the OX40 agonist ivuxolimab. These receptors were collected from an adult with an advanced solid tumor such as melanoma, head and neck, liver or kidney cancer.

V is TRBV6-6 and J is TRBJ1-4; 9 bases are a match to TRBD1. Germline assignment: CDR1 MNHNY and CDR2 SVGAGI (reference sequence). The CDR3 runs 15 residues. Trimming took 4 bases from V and 7 from J; bases not matched to a gene: 7. The CDR3: CASSWMGQGGEKLFF. Here the CDR3 DNA reads TGTGCCAGCAGTTGGATGGGACAGGGCGGTGAAAAACTGTTTTTT.

V usage is TRBV29-1 and J usage is TRBJ2-7; TRBD1 aligns across 9 bases. The CDR3 has 12 amino acids. J was trimmed by 3 bases and V by 4 bases; bases with no gene match: 1. Germline V gene data show CDR1 as SQVTM and CDR2 as ANQGSEA. CDR3 DNA: TGCAGCGTTGGGACAGGGGTCTACGAGCAGTACTTC. This translates into CSVGTGVYEQYF.

The chain has TRBV7-3 and TRBJ1-4; no firm D call. CDR3 length: 13 amino acids. The V and J ends lost 5 bases and 4 bases respectively, with 8 bases between them. CDR1 is SGHTA, CDR2 FQGTGA, per germline. The CDR3 sequence: CASSRGNNEKLFF. CDR3 nucleotides: TGTGCCAGCAGCCGCGGGAATAATGAAAAACTGTTTTTT.

The J gene is TRBJ1-4, the V gene TRBV14; TRBD1 matches at 9 bases. The junction had 9 bases not matched to a gene; V was cut back by 5 bases and J by 11 bases. In germline, CDR1 is SGHDN, CDR2 FVKESK. The CDR3 sequence is 14 residues long. The CDR3, as DNA: TGTGCCAGCAGCGCGGACAGGGGTACTGGGAAACTGTTTTTT. This codes for CASSADRGTGKLFF.

The CDR3 DNA sequence: TGTGCCAGCAGTTCAAACCGACAGGGCCTTAACTATGGCTACACCTTC. Its protein is CASSSNRQGLNYGYTF. The chain combines TRBV6-5 with TRBJ1-2; 7 nucleotides match TRBD1. This CDR3 has 16 residues. In germline, CDR1 is MNHEY, CDR2 SVGAGI. V lost 4 bases and J lost 1; bases outside the gene matches: 9.

The chain combines TRBV11-2 with TRBJ2-5, with D possibly matching TRBD1 (6 bases). This CDR3 has 14 amino acids. Germline loops: CDR1 SGHAT, CDR2 FQNNGV. V was clipped by 6 bases and J by 11 bases, with 22 bases between them. CDR3 in DNA: TGTGCCAGCAGTTATCCTAATAGGGGGATGGGGCAGTACTTC. It is translated as CASSYPNRGMGQYF.

The rearrangement links TRBV5-1 to TRBJ1-2, with D tentatively TRBD1 (5 bases). V was cut by 1 base and J by 0 bases, with 10 bases left in between. Germline loops: CDR1 SGHRS, CDR2 YFSETQ. The CDR3 contains 15 residues. The CDR3 nucleotides read TGCGCCAGCAGCTTGAACACAGGAGCTAACTATGGCTACACCTTC. It is translated as CASSLNTGANYGYTF.

Only a few counts were recorded for this clone. The same CDR3 can be traced to other DNA sequences in this sample. The CDR3 loop is CASSQVNLVSYNEQFF. Here the CDR3 DNA reads TGCGCCAGCAGCCAAGTGAATCTAGTCAGTTACAATGAGCAGTTCTTC. This rearrangement joins TRBV4-1 to TRBJ2-1; unclear D gene. V lost 1 base and J lost 4, with 14 bases in between. Germline V gene lookup returns CDR1 MGHRA and CDR2 YSYEKL. The length of the CDR3 is 16 residues.

A remark on this clone: An end of the junction does not agree with germline; a read error may underlie this. The chain links TRBV5-6 to TRBJ2-5, with a tentative D call TRBD1 (6 bases). The CDR3 has 15 residues. CDR1 is SGHDT and CDR2 is YYEEEE in the germline V gene. CDR3 DNA: TGTGCCAGCAGCTTGGGGACATGGGACAAAGAGGCCCAGTACTTC. It translates to CASSLGTWDKEAQYF.

This CDR3 reads CASSRAPQGTSPLHF. The CDR3 nucleotides are TGTGCCAGCAGTCGCGCACCGCAGGGGACTTCACCCCTCCACTTT. The chain has TRBV6-6 and TRBJ1-6; TRBD1 is a possible D gene (6 bases). Germline V gives CDR1 MNHNY, CDR2 SVGAGI (reference sequence). Trimming took off 5 bases at V and 9 bases at J, with 17 bases between the two ends. CDR3 length equals 15 residues.

Concerning this clone itself: Within the sample, other DNA sequences also encode this same CDR3. V usage is TRBV5-1 and J usage is TRBJ2-2, with 8 nucleotides matching TRBD2. Germline V gene lookup returns CDR1 SGHRS and CDR2 YFSETQ. With 5 bases clipped from V and 5 bases from J, the junction kept 5 bases outside the gene matches. This CDR3 is 14 amino acids long. CDR3 protein: CASRGRGVTGELFF. CDR3 in DNA: TGCGCCAGCAGAGGGCGGGGGGTTACCGGGGAGCTGTTTTTT.

The chain uses TRBV14 and TRBJ1-1, with no clear D. The CDR3 length is 13 residues. The germline V gene has CDR1 SGHDN and CDR2 FVKESK. Deletions cut 0 bases from V and 0 bases from J, with 2 bases between. The CDR3 spells CASSQEMNTEAFF. Here the CDR3 DNA reads TGTGCCAGCAGCCAAGAGATGAACACTGAAGCTTTCTTT.

The CDR3 DNA reads as TGTGCCAGCCCCGGACTAGCGGGAGAAGATGAGCAGTTCTTC. This codes for CASPGLAGEDEQFF. The chain couples TRBV12-1 to TRBJ2-1; the listed D gene, TRBD2, was not tested against the DNA. TRBV12-1 is a pseudogene locus. This CDR3 region has 14 residues.